This T cell receptor (beta chain) was identified during a study of blood T cell repertoires in COVID-19 (dated by TCRdb to the early 2020s). Looking at the study overall: Samples covering the acute and convalescent phases of COVID-19 were provided by collaborators in the United States, Italy and Spain. The repertoires were made available in a free public database intended to serve as a resource for research on the immune response to SARS-CoV-2. The dataset comprised deeply sampled blood TCRbeta repertoires from subjects exposed to, actively infected with, or recovered from COVID-19. Samples came from the ongoing ImmuneRACE study (first 160 participants) plus 1,254 subjects from 6 global collaborators. Where HLA class I and class II types were available, the types were taken from metadata supplied by the sample provider, not from assay-based typing. The prospective study material was composed of cDNA or gDNA derived from T cells, B-cell-depleted T cells, or PBMCs. Sample metadata almost always included a de-identified subject ID, COVID-19 status, age in years and sex.

What the study reported, not specific to this receptor: Clinical and demographic metadata were provided uncurated, with the amount varying by source and participant.

Note on this clone: Its antigen remains undetermined. No per-base quality is available; no much larger clone lies one base away.

Another Seattle source contributed samples from volunteer blood donors who had recovered from COVID-19. The collaborating institutions used their own protocols to collect whole blood in K2EDTA tubes. Collaborator samples were shipped for TCRbeta analysis as frozen whole blood, isolated PBMCs, or DNA extracted from either sample type. CDR1 and CDR2 (SGHTA, FQGTGA) derive from the germline V gene. The CDR3 starts with the cysteine, ends with the phenylalanine, and has 15 residues. The read is trimmed to its CDR3 DNA, 45 bases read in frame from base 1. V is cut back by 5 bases and J by 9 bases, with 12 bases in the junction unmatched. The immunoSEQ Assay, a bias-controlled multiplex PCR, was used to amplify TCRbeta CDR3 regions from genomic DNA. The authors' analysis ran thus. Nucleated cell counts per sample were estimated from amplification of reference gene primers within the assay. To quantify the absolute abundance of each unique TCRbeta CDR3 rearrangement, sequence reads were collapsed and filtered. For each sample, productive Simpson clonality was calculated by taking the square root of Simpson's diversity index across productive rearrangements. TCRdb carries this immuneACCESS record with in-frame sequences only. Its versions omit some clonotypes, under half of them owing to an unresolved V gene in the studies checked, with the rest unexplained. That table furnishes V, J and clone size, whereas the DNA furnished D and trimming. This sample holds 200,000 to 250,000 clones; around 80% were observed only once. Together, the top ten hold roughly 1.4% of the sample.

The sample taken for sequencing was peripheral blood. The sequence was obtained from a woman aged 40 to 55 who had recovered from COVID-19. The V and J genes are TRBV7-3 and TRBJ2-1, with 8 bases in between that match TRBD2. The CDR3 protein sequence reads: CASSRSGTSHAEQFF. The nucleotide sequence reads as follows: TGTGCCAGCAGCCGGTCCGGGACTAGTCACGCTGAGCAGTTCTTC.